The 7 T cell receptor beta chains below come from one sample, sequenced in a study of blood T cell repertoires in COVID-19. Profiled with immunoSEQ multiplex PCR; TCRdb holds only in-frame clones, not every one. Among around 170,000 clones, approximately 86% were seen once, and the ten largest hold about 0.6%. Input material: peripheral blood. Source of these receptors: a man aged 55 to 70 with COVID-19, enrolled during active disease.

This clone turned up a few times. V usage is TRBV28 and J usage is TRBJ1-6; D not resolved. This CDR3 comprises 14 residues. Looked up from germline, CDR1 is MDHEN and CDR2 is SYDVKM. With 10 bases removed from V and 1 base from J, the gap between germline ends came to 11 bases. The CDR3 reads CATLPGSYNSPLHF. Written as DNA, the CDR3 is TGTGCCACCCTACCGGGGTCCTATAATTCACCCCTCCACTTT. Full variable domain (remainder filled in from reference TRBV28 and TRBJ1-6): DVKVTQSSRYLVKRTGEKVFLECVQDMDHENMFWYRQDPGLGLRLIYFSYDVKMKEKGDIPEGYSVSREKKERFSLILESASTNQTSMYLCATLPGSYNSPLHFGNGTRLTVT.

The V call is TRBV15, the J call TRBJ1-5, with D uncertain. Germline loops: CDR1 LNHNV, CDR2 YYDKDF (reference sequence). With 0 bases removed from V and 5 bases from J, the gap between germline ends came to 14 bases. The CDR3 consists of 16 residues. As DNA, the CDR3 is TGTGCCACCAGCAGAGATAAGGACTGGAGAGATCAGCCCCAGCATTTT. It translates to CATSRDKDWRDQPQHF.

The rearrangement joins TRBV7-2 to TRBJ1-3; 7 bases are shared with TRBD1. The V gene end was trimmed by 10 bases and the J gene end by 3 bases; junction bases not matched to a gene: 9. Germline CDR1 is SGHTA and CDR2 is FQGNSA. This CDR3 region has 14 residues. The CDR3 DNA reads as TGTGCCACTACCCCGGGACAGCATGGAAACACCATATATTTT. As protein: CATTPGQHGNTIYF.

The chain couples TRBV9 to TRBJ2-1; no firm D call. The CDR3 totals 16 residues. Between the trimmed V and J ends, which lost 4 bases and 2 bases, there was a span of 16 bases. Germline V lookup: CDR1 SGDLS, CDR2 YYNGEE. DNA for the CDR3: TGTGCCAGCAGCTTCCGGGTTAATCCACCCTACAATGAGCAGTTCTTC. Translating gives CASSFRVNPPYNEQFF.

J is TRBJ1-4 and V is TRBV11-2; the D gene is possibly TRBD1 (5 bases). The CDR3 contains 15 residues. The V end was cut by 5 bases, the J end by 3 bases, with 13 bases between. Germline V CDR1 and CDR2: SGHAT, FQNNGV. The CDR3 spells CASSLGGAANEKLFF. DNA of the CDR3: TGTGCCAGCAGCCTGGGAGGGGCGGCTAATGAAAAACTGTTTTTT.

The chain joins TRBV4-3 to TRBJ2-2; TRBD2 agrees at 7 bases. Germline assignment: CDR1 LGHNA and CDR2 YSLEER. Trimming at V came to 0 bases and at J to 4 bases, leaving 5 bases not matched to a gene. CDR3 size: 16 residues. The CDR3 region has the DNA TGCGCCAGCAGCCAAGATCGGGGGGAGATCACCGGGGAGCTGTTTTTT. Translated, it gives CASSQDRGEITGELFF.

CDR3 sequence reads: CASSLARETQYF. The CDR3, as DNA: TGCGCCAGCAGCTTGGCTAGGGAGACCCAGTACTTC. The rearrangement links TRBV5-1 to TRBJ2-5; D remains unclear. Per germline, CDR1 SGHRS and CDR2 YFSETQ. Between the trimmed V and J ends, which lost 0 bases and 5 bases, there was a span of 5 bases. This CDR3 has 12 amino acids.